Detailed here is one T cell receptor beta chain. In the original processing: Amplified reference gene primers provided the basis for estimating nucleated cell counts. Using immunoSEQ multiplex PCR, the repertoire was profiled, and TCRdb retains in-frame clones only, with some absent. Clone size and the V and J calls come from that table; the DNA yielded D and trimming. The data show some 130,000 clones, under 95% seen once. This sample was taken from a study of blood T cell repertoires in COVID-19. Study-level background: COVID-19 samples, acute and convalescent, were from the United States, Italy and Spain. T cells, B-cell-depleted T cells, or PBMCs supplied cDNA or gDNA.

The sequence was collected from a man aged 45-60 years with active COVID-19. The source material was peripheral blood.

CDR3 sequence reads: CASSRSRQSFHGYTF. The CDR3, as DNA: TGTGCCAGTAGCAGGTCCCGACAGTCGTTCCATGGCTACACCTTC. This chain links TRBV19 with TRBJ1-2; a possible D gene is TRBD1 (5 bases). Germline V gives CDR1 LNHDA, CDR2 SQIVND (reference sequence). Trimming removed 6 bases from V and 6 bases from J, with 20 bases in between. The CDR3 is made up of 15 amino acids.